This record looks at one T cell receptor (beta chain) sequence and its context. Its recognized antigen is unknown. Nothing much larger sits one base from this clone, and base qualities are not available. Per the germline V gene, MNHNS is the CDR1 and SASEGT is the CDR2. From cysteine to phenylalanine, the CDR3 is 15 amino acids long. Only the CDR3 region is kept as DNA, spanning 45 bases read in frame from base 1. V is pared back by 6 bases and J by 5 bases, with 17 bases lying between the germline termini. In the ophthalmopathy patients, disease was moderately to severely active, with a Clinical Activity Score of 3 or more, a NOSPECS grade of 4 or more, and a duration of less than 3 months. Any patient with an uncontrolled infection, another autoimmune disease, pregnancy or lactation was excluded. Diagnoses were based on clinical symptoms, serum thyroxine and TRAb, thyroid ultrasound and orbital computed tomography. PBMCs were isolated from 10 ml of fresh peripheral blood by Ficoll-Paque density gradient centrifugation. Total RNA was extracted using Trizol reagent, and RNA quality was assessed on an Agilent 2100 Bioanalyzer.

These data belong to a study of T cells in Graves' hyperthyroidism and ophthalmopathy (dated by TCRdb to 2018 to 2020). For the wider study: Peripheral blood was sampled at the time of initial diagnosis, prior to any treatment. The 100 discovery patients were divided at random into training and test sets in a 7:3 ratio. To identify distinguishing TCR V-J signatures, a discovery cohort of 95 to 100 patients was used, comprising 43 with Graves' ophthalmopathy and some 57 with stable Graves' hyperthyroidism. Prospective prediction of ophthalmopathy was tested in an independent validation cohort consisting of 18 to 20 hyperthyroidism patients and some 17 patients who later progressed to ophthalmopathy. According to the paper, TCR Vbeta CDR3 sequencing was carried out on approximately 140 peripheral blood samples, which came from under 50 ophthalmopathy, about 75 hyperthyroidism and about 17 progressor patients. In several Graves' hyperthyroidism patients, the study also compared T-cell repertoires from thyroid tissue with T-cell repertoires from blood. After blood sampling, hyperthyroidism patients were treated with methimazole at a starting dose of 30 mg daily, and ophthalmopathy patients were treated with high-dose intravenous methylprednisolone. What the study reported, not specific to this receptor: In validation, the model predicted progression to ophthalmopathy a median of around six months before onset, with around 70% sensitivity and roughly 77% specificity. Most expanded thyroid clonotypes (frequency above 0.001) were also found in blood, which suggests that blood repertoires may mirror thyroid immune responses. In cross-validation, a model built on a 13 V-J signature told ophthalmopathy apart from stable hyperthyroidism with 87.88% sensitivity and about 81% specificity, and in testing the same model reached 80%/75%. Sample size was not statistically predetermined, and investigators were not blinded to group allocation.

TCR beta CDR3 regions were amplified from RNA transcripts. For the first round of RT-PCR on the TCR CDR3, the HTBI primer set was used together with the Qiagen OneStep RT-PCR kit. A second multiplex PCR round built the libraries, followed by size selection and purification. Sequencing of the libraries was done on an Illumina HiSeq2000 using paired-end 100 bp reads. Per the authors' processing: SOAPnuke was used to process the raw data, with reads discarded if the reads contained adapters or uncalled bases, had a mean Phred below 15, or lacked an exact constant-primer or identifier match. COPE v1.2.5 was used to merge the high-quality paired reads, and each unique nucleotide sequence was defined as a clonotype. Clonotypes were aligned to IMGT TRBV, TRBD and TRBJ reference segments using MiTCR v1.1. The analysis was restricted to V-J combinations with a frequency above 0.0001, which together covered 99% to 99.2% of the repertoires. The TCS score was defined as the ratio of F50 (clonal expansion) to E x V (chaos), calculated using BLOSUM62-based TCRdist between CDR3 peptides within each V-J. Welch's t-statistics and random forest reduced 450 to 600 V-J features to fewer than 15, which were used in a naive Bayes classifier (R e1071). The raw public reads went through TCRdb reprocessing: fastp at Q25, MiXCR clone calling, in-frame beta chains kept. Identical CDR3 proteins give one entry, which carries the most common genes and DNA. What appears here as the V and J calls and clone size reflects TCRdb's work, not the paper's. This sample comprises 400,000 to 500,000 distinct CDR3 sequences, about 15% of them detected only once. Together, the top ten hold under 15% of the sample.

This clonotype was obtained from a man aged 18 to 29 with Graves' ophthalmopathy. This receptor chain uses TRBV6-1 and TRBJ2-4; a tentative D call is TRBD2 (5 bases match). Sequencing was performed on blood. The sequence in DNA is TGTGCCAGCAGGACGCGTGCCAGCGGCCAAAACATTCAGTACTTC. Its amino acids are CASRTRASGQNIQYF.